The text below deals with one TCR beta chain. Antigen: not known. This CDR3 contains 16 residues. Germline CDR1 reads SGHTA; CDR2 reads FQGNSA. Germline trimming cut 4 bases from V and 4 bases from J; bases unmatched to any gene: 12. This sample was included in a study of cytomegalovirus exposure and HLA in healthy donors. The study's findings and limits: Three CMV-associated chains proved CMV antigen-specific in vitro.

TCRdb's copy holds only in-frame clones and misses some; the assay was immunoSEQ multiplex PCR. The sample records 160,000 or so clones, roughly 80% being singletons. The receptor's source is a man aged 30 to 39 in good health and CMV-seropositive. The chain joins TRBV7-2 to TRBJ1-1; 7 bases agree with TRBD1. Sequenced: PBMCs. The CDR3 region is CASSSLFRAGGTEAFF. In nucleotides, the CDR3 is TGTGCCAGCAGCTCCCTTTTTAGGGCAGGGGGCACTGAAGCTTTCTTT.